Below, 4 T cell receptor beta chains from the same sample are listed, as sequenced in a study of response to subunit inactivated influenza vaccine. MiXCR, applied by TCRdb to the RT-PCR reads, yields one record per CDR3 protein. Of fewer than 600,000 distinct CDR3 sequences listed, under 8.5% are singletons. This specimen was PBMCs from blood, taken less than 30 months after vaccination. These receptor sequences come from a man between 45 and 75 years old who received an inactivated influenza vaccine.

There are a few counts of this clonotype. V is TRBV5-5 and J is TRBJ1-5, with 9 bases fitting TRBD1. V lost 10 bases to trimming and J lost 0 bases; unmatched junction nucleotides: 8. Germline assignment: CDR1 SGHKS and CDR2 YYEKEE (reference sequence). The length of the CDR3 is 15 residues. The CDR3 loop is CASSGQGYSNQPQHF. As DNA, the CDR3 is TGTGCCTCCTCGGGACAGGGATATAGCAATCAGCCCCAGCATTTT.

This clonotype has ten or more counts. Written as DNA, the CDR3 is TGTGCCAGCGGGGGAGCGGGGCAAGGGAATGAGCAGTTCTTC. This sequence encodes CASGGAGQGNEQFF. The chain employs TRBV12-3 or TRBV12-4 and TRBJ2-1; 7 bases match TRBD2. CDR3 length equals 14 residues. Losses at the gene ends were 8 bases for V and 7 bases for J; bases not matched to a gene: 11.

This clonotype showed up many times. The V and J genes are TRBV7-2 and TRBJ2-5, with 9 bases that match TRBD2. Germline CDR1 and CDR2: SGHTA and FQGNSA. The CDR3 has 14 amino acids. J gave up 5 bases and V 7 bases, and 8 bases lay outside the gene matches. The CDR3 loop is CASTRLAGRETQYF. The CDR3 DNA is TGTGCCAGCACCCGCCTAGCGGGACGGGAGACCCAGTACTTC.

This clonotype occurred a few times. The chain joins TRBV20-1 to TRBJ1-1; D remains unclear. The CDR3 runs to 13 residues. Germline assignment: CDR1 DFQATT and CDR2 SNEGSKA (reference sequence). The V and J ends lost 1 base and 1 base respectively, with 7 bases between them. DNA for the CDR3: TGCAGTGCTAGAGCCGACAAGAACACTGAAGCTTTCTTT. This sequence encodes CSARADKNTEAFF.